The sequence of this T cell receptor (beta chain) was determined in a study of blood T cell repertoires in COVID-19. Background on the study: Acute and convalescent COVID-19 samples came from the United States, Italy and Spain. The cDNA or gDNA used as material had been derived from T cells, B-cell-depleted T cells, or PBMCs.

Authors' processing steps: Reference gene primer amplification in the assay estimated nucleated cell counts. Data came from immunoSEQ multiplex PCR; TCRdb stores just in-frame clones and leaves some out. V and J calls and clone size are copied from that table; D and trimming were computed from the DNA. The repertoire consists of over 200,000 clones, with around four fifths occurring once and the leading ten covering 5.7%. This CDR3 spans 14 amino acids. Germline V lookup: CDR1 LGHDT, CDR2 YNNKEL (reference sequence). V shed 4 bases and J 7 bases; nucleotides not matched to a gene: 2. The TCR comes from a man older than 75 with acute or convalescent COVID-19. Sequenced input: peripheral blood. The chain couples TRBV3-1 (or the pseudogene TRBV3-2) to TRBJ1-6; 9 positions match TRBD1. CDR3 amino acids: CASSPGTGNSPLHF. As DNA, the CDR3 is TGTGCCAGCAGCCCCGGGACAGGGAATTCACCCCTCCACTTT.